This T cell receptor (beta chain) was captured by sequencing in a study of PD-1 blockade in mismatch repair-deficient tumors. Broader study findings: After pembrolizumab, tumor-resident clones rose rapidly, then generally contracted before radiologic responses.

To note about this clone: As yet, its antigen is unknown.

The V gene's germline CDR1 is MDHEN and CDR2 SYDVKM. The CDR3 extends over 14 amino acids. Trimming left V 8 bases short and J 2 bases short, with 16 bases between. Produced via immunoSEQ multiplex PCR; TCRdb's table is partial and in-frame only. The sample records about 16,000 clones, roughly 84% being singletons. Every patient had mismatch repair deficiency by PCR or immunohistochemistry. The genes are TRBV28 and TRBJ2-7; D not resolved. Sequenced material: PBMCs, taken before pembrolizumab treatment. The clonotype originates from an adult with mismatch repair-deficient cancer. CDR3 DNA sequence: TGTGCCAGCGCTTTTCGCATATCCACCTACGAGCAGTACTTC. It yields the protein CASAFRISTYEQYF. Full variable domain (missing parts from reference TRBV28 and TRBJ2-7): DVKVTQSSRYLVKRTGEKVFLECVQDMDHENMFWYRQDPGLGLRLIYFSYDVKMKEKGDIPEGYSVSREKKERFSLILESASTNQTSMYLCASAFRISTYEQYFGPGTRLTVT.